Following are 22 T cell receptor beta chains from one sample sequenced in a study of shared clonotypes between healthy human individuals. Profiled with immunoSEQ multiplex PCR; TCRdb holds only in-frame clones, not every one. The table shows millions of clones, with approximately 92% occurring only once. Material: naive CD4+ T cells sorted from blood. Sample subset: CD45RA+ positively selected. The receptors shown here come from a young man in good health.

The chain uses TRBV5-6 and TRBJ2-1; D not resolved. V lost 1 base and J lost 6, with 20 bases in between. The CDR3 has 17 residues. Germline V gives CDR1 SGHDT, CDR2 YYEEEE. CDR3 residues: CASSLFYGRVLPNEQFF. Written as DNA, the CDR3 is TGTGCCAGCAGCTTGTTTTACGGAAGAGTACTTCCCAATGAGCAGTTCTTC.

The V call is TRBV25-1, the J call TRBJ1-6; possibly TRBD1 for D (5 bases). Trimming pared 3 bases from V and 0 bases from J, leaving 12 bases between. From germline, CDR1 is MGHDK and CDR2 SYGVNS. The CDR3 covers 17 residues. The CDR3 protein is CASSDPGKGSYNSPLHF. CDR3 sequence (DNA): TGTGCCAGCAGTGATCCAGGGAAAGGCTCCTATAATTCACCCCTCCACTTT.

The chain couples TRBV5-1 to TRBJ1-6, with TRBD1 matching over 9 bases. This CDR3 is built from 15 residues. V gave up 6 bases and J gave up 6 bases; unmatched junction bases: 7. Germline V CDR1 and CDR2: SGHRS, YFSETQ. The CDR3 DNA is TGCGCCAGCACATCCGGGACAGGGTTTAATTCACCCCTCCACTTT. Amino acid sequence: CASTSGTGFNSPLHF.

The chain is built from TRBV5-1 and TRBJ2-7; D may be TRBD2 (5 bases). CDR1 and CDR2 (germline): SGHRS, YFSETQ. This CDR3 has 21 amino acids. The ends were cut back, 0 bases at V and 0 bases at J, with 28 bases in the middle. CDR3 region: CASSLEWVGVSAKSSSYEQYF. CDR3 bases: TGCGCCAGCAGCTTGGAGTGGGTCGGGGTTTCGGCCAAGAGTAGCTCCTACGAGCAGTACTTC.

The chain has TRBV2 and TRBJ1-2; 8 positions match TRBD1. Germline V CDR1 and CDR2: SNHLY, FYNNEI. The CDR3 is 13 residues long. The V gene end was trimmed by 5 bases and the J gene end by 8 bases; junction bases not matched to a gene: 7. The chain's CDR3 is CASSRTGYGGYTF. The CDR3 region has the DNA TGTGCCAGCAGTAGGACAGGGTATGGAGGCTACACCTTC. Looking up the rest from reference TRBV2 and TRBJ1-2 gives the full variable domain: EPEVTQTPSHQVTQMGQEVILRCVPISNHLYFYWYRQILGQKVEFLVSFYNNEISEKSEIFDDQFSVERPDGSNFTLKIRSTKLEDSAMYFCASSRTGYGGYTFGSGTRLTVV.

The gene calls are TRBV6-1 and TRBJ2-7; 10 bases agree with TRBD1. CDR1 is MNHNS and CDR2 is SASEGT in the germline V gene. The CDR3 sequence is 15 residues long. V was clipped by 6 bases and J by 3 bases; unmatched bases: 8. Written as DNA, the CDR3 is TGTGCCAGCAGCCGACAGGGGGCGGGGGACTACGAGCAGTACTTC. Its protein is CASSRQGAGDYEQYF.

This sequence joins TRBV7-8 and TRBJ1-5; TRBD1 might be the D (6 bases). Trimming shortened V by 3 bases and J by 1 base, and 13 bases separated the two germline ends. The length of the CDR3 is 16 residues. Germline V gives CDR1 SGHVS, CDR2 FQNEAQ. In nucleotides, the CDR3 is TGTGCCAGCAGCTTCGGACAGCTGGCCAGCAATCAGCCCCAGCATTTT. Translation gives CASSFGQLASNQPQHF.

This clone was counted only a few times. This sample also contains other DNA sequences that code for the same CDR3. The rearrangement joins TRBV15 to TRBJ1-5, with no clear D. V lost 0 bases to trimming and J lost 4 bases, with 4 bases between them. Per the germline V gene, CDR1 is LNHNV and CDR2 is YYDKDF (reference sequence). CDR3 length equals 13 residues. For the CDR3, the DNA is TGTGCCACCAGCAGAGAGTCGAATCAGCCCCAGCATTTT. This gives the protein CATSRESNQPQHF.

The V call is TRBV7-2, the J call TRBJ1-5; TRBD1 matches 7 bases. The CDR3 spans 15 residues. Trimming at V came to 7 bases and at J to 0 bases, leaving 6 bases not matched to a gene. CDR1 and CDR2 from the germline V gene are SGHTA and FQGNSA. CDR3 DNA: TGTGCCAGCACCATTGGGGACAGTAGCAATCAGCCCCAGCATTTT. This encodes CASTIGDSSNQPQHF.

The chain has TRBV10-2 and TRBJ2-7; D is unclear. The CDR3 length is 11 residues. The germline V gene has CDR1 WSHSY and CDR2 SAAADI. The V and J ends lost 5 bases and 5 bases respectively, with 7 bases between them. The CDR3 nucleotides read TGCGCCAGCAGTATAACAGACGAGCAGTACTTC. Amino acid sequence: CASSITDEQYF.

The CDR3 region is CAISGTSGKRYEQYF. CDR3 sequence (DNA): TGTGCCATCAGTGGGACTAGCGGGAAAAGGTACGAGCAGTACTTC. The chain has TRBV10-3 and TRBJ2-7; TRBD2 matches 12 bases. Losses at the gene ends were 4 bases for V and 4 bases for J; bases not matched to a gene: 5. CDR1 is ENHRY and CDR2 is SYGVKD in the germline V gene. This CDR3 spans 15 amino acids.

This clone was recorded once. The chain joins TRBV5-4 to TRBJ1-3; 9 bases line up with TRBD1. The V gene's germline CDR1 is SGHNT and CDR2 YYREEE (reference sequence). The ends lost 4 bases at V and 3 bases at J; junction bases unmatched: 5. The CDR3 loop spans 15 amino acids. As DNA, the CDR3 is TGTGCCAGCAGCCGTACAGGGGGCATTGGAAACACCATATATTTT. Translating gives CASSRTGGIGNTIYF.

The rearrangement links TRBV27 to TRBJ2-7; 11 positions agree with TRBD2. The CDR3 has 15 amino acids. V lost 7 bases to trimming and J lost 5 bases; unmatched junction nucleotides: 10. The germline V gene has CDR1 MNHEY and CDR2 SMNVEV (reference sequence). CDR3 bases: TGTGCCAGCAACCTCGGGACTAGCGGATCGAACGAGCAGTACTTC. It yields the protein CASNLGTSGSNEQYF.

This chain uses TRBV30 with TRBJ2-7; D might be TRBD1 (8 bases). Germline loops: CDR1 GTSNPN, CDR2 SVGIG (reference sequence). V was clipped by 1 base and J by 0 bases, with 16 bases between them. CDR3 length: 16 residues. CDR3 residues: CAWSAKQGGPSYEQYF. The CDR3 bases are TGTGCCTGGAGTGCGAAACAGGGGGGGCCCTCCTACGAGCAGTACTTC. The full variable domain, its missing parts supplied by reference TRBV30 and TRBJ2-7, is SQTIHQWPATLVQPVGSPLSLECTVEGTSNPNLYWYRQAAGRGLQLLFYSVGIGQISSEVPQNLSASRPQDRQFILSSKKLLLSDSGFYLCAWSAKQGGPSYEQYFGPGTRLTVT.

The V call is TRBV5-1, the J call TRBJ1-3, with 7 bases that match TRBD1. Germline CDR1 is SGHRS and CDR2 is YFSETQ. V was pared by 0 bases and J by 8 bases, with 8 bases of the junction left unmatched. CDR3 length: 15 residues. CDR3 bases: TGCGCCAGCAGCTTGGCGGGACAGCTTAGGGACACCATATATTTT. Amino acid sequence: CASSLAGQLRDTIYF.

V gene TRBV13 combines with J gene TRBJ1-5, with TRBD1 matching over 8 bases. The V segment lost 0 bases and the J segment 2 bases; nucleotides outside the gene matches: 6. This CDR3 is built from 17 residues. Per germline, CDR1 PRHDT and CDR2 FYEKMQ (reference sequence). The CDR3 loop is CASSLGLPGQGNQPQHF. In nucleotides, the CDR3 is TGTGCCAGCAGCTTAGGCCTGCCGGGACAGGGCAATCAGCCCCAGCATTTT.

This rearrangement joins TRBV6-5 to TRBJ1-2; no firm D call. Germline V lookup: CDR1 MNHEY, CDR2 SVGAGI. Trimming pared 8 bases from V and 2 bases from J, leaving 15 bases between. The CDR3 extends over 14 amino acids. For the CDR3, the DNA is TGTGCCAGCCAAGCGGTCTCTGGCAACTATGGCTACACCTTC. Translating gives CASQAVSGNYGYTF.

As regards this clone: This sample includes further DNA sequences coding for the same CDR3. The chain combines TRBV5-1 with TRBJ2-5, with D tentatively TRBD2 (6 bases). Germline loops: CDR1 SGHRS, CDR2 YFSETQ. Trimming removed 0 bases at V and 2 bases at J, with 8 bases between. This CDR3 is 14 amino acids long. The CDR3 DNA reads as TGCGCCAGCAGCTTGGAGGCGGGGCAAGAGACCCAGTACTTC. This encodes CASSLEAGQETQYF.

This clone was counted only a few times. The sample contains more than one DNA sequence encoding this CDR3. CDR3 nucleotides: TGTGCCAGCAGCTTGCAGGGCTATGGCTACACCTTC. Amino acid sequence: CASSLQGYGYTF. V and J are TRBV7-9 and TRBJ1-2; tentative D call: TRBD1 (5 bases). V was cut by 3 bases and J by 4 bases, with 6 bases left in between. CDR1 and CDR2 (germline): SEHNR, FQNEAQ (reference sequence). The CDR3 spans 12 residues.

This clone was detected only once. DNA for the CDR3: TGTGCCAGCAGCTTAGCTTATAGTGCCGCCCTCGAGCAGTACTTC. This sequence encodes CASSLAYSAALEQYF. The chain combines TRBV11-2 with TRBJ2-7; the D is unclear. CDR1 is SGHAT, CDR2 FQNNGV, per germline. The CDR3 consists of 15 residues. V was pared by 1 base and J by 6 bases, with 16 bases between.

This chain links TRBV19 with TRBJ2-5; D unresolved. The CDR3 has 13 residues. Trimming shortened V by 0 bases and J by 8 bases, and 10 bases separated the two germline ends. Germline V gene lookup returns CDR1 LNHDA and CDR2 SQIVND (reference sequence). The chain's CDR3 is CASSIEGYGTQYF. In DNA form, the CDR3 reads TGTGCCAGTAGTATAGAGGGCTATGGAACCCAGTACTTC.

The chain is built from TRBV4-2 and TRBJ2-1, with TRBD2 identical over 7 bases. V dropped 1 base and J dropped 3; count of bases not matched to a gene: 9. The CDR3 is 17 residues long. Germline V gene data show CDR1 as LGHNA and CDR2 as YNFKEQ. CDR3 loop: CASSQVALGGDYNEQFF. The CDR3 DNA reads TGTGCCAGCAGCCAAGTAGCGCTGGGGGGGGACTACAATGAGCAGTTCTTC.